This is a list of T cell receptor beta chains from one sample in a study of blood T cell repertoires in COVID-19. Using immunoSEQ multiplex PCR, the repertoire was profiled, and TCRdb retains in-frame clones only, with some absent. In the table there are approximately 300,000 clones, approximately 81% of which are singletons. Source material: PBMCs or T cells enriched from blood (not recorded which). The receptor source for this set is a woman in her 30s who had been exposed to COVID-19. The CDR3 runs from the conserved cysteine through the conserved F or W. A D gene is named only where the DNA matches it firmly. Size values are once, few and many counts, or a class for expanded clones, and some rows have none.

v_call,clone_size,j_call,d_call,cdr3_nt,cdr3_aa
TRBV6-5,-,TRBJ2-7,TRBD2,TGTGCCAGCACCGGGACTAGCGGGAGGTCTCACGAGCAGTACTTC,CASTGTSGRSHEQYF
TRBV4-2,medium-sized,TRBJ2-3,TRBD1,TGTGCCAGCAGCCAAGATATGACAGGGAGCACAGATACGCAGTATTTT,CASSQDMTGSTDTQYF
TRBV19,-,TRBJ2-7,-,TGTGCCAGTAGTATGATGCAGGAACCGCGCGAGCAGTACTTC,CASSMMQEPREQYF
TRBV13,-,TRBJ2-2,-,TGTGCCAGCAGCTTAGGAGGACATTCCGGGGAGCTGTTTTTT,CASSLGGHSGELFF
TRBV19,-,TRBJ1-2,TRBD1,TGTGCCAGTAGTATTGGCAGGGGGGATGGCTACACCTTC,CASSIGRGDGYTF
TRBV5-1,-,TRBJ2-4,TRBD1,TGCGCCAGCTGCCCGGGGACAGGGAGAAACATTCAGTACTTC,CASCPGTGRNIQYF
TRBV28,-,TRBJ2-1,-,TGTGCCGGCGGGGGCGCCTACAATGAGCAGTTCTTC,CAGGGAYNEQFF
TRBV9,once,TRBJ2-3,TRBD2,TGTGCCAGCAGCGTAACGTTCATGGGAGGGAGCACAGATACGCAGTATTTT,CASSVTFMGGSTDTQYF
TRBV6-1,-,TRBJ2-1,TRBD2,TGTGCCAGCAGTGAAAGAGCGGGAGGCAATGAGCAGTTCTTC,CASSERAGGNEQFF
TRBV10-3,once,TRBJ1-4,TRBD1,TGTGCCATCAGGGGGGACAGCACGACAACTAATGAAAAACTGTTTTTT,CAIRGDSTTTNEKLFF
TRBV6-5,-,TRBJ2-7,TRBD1,TGTGCCAGCAGTTACTACAGGGGCGGCTACGAGCAGTACTTC,CASSYYRGGYEQYF
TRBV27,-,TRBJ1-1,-,TGTGCCAGCAGTTTATGGGCCGGGAACACTGAAGCTTTCTTT,CASSLWAGNTEAFF
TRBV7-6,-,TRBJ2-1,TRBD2,TGTGCCAGCAGTCTGACTAGCGGGAGGGCTATCGATGAGCAGTTCTTC,CASSLTSGRAIDEQFF
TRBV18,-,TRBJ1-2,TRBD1,TGTGCCAGCTCACCGACACCGGGACAGGGGGCAAACTATGGCTACACCTTC,CASSPTPGQGANYGYTF
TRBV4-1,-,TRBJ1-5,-,TGCGCCAGCAGCCAAGAGCATAGGGGTGCGGAGCCCCAGCATTTT,CASSQEHRGAEPQHF
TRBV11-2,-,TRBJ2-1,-,TGTGCCAGCAGCTTAAGTGGCGACTTTACCTACAATGAGCAGTTCTTC,CASSLSGDFTYNEQFF
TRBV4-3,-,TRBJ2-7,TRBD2,TGCGCCAGCAGCCACGTAGCGGGGGGGCCGTACGAGCAGTACTTC,CASSHVAGGPYEQYF
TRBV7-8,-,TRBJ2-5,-,TGTGCCAGCAGCTTAGGAGGTGCAGGGCGGTCAGAGACCCAGTACTTC,CASSLGGAGRSETQYF
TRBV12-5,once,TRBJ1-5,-,TGTGCTAGTGGTTTCGGGGGGAATGGGCAGCCCCAGCATTTT,CASGFGGNGQPQHF
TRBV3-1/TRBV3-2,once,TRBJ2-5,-,TGTGCCAGCAGCCAAAATAGGGGCGAGACCCAGTACTTC,CASSQNRGETQYF
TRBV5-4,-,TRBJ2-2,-,TGTGCCAGCAGCTTGGTAGGGGCCGACACCGGGGAGCTGTTTTTT,CASSLVGADTGELFF
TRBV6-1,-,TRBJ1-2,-,TGTGCCAGCATGGTCGGGAAGGCTTATGGCTACACCTTC,CASMVGKAYGYTF
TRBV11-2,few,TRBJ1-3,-,TGTGCCAGCAGCCCCTTCTCTGGAAACACCATATATTTT,CASSPFSGNTIYF
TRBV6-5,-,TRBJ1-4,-,TGTGCCAGCAGTTACTCCTTGAGCTTACGGGAAAAACTGTTTTTT,CASSYSLSLREKLFF
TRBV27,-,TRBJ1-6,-,TGTGCCAGCAGTTTATCGGCAGGGTTGTCACCCCTCCACTTT,CASSLSAGLSPLHF
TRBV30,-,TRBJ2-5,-,TGTGCCTGGAGTGGTCAGGGTACCCAGTACTTC,CAWSGQGTQYF
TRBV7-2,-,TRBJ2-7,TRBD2,TGTGCCAGCAGGTCGGGAGGTGGCTACGAGCAGTACTTC,CASRSGGGYEQYF
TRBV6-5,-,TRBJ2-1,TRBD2,TGTGCCAGCAGCATGCCTAGCGGGGGTAACAATGAGCAGTTCTTC,CASSMPSGGNNEQFF
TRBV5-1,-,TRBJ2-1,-,TGCGCCAGCAGCCGTGACTCTCCTTACAATGAGCAGTTCTTC,CASSRDSPYNEQFF
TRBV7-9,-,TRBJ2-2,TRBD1,TGTGCCAGCAGCCCTTACCAGACAGGGTTTGGGACCGGGGAGCTGTTTTTT,CASSPYQTGFGTGELFF
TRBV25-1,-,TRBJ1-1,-,TGTGCCAGCAGGGAAACAGGGTCAAGAAGAGCTTTCTTT,CASRETGSRRAFF
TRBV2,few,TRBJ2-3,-,TGTGCCAGCAGCTTACAGATTAGCACAGATACGCAGTATTTT,CASSLQISTDTQYF
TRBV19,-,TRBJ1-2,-,TGTGCCAGTAGTATAACAGGGATCTATGGCTACACCTTC,CASSITGIYGYTF
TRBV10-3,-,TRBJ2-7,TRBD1,TGTGCCATCACTAGACAGGGGGCAGTACCCGAGCAGTACTTC,CAITRQGAVPEQYF
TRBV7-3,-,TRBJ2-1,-,TGTGCCAGCAGCCGAAGACAGGCGAGCTCCTACAATGAGCAGTTCTTC,CASSRRQASSYNEQFF
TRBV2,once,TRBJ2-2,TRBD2,TGTGCCAGCAAATCCGGGACTAGCCCCGGGGAGCTGTTTTTT,CASKSGTSPGELFF
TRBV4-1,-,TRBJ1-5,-,TGCGCCAGCAGCCAAGATCACGACAGGAAAGGGGCGCCCCAGCATTTT,CASSQDHDRKGAPQHF
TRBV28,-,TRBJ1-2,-,TGTGCCAGCAGTTTTAACGGGAACTATGGCTACACCTTC,CASSFNGNYGYTF
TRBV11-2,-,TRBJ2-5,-,TGTGCCAGCAGCTTCGAGTCTGCGGGACAAGAGACCCAGTACTTC,CASSFESAGQETQYF
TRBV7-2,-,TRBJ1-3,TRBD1,TGTGCCAGCAGCCGCGACAGGGGATACACTGGAAACACCATATATTTT,CASSRDRGYTGNTIYF
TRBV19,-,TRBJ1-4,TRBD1,TGTGCCAGTAGTCCCAGGACAGGTATGAGTGAAAAACTGTTTTTT,CASSPRTGMSEKLFF
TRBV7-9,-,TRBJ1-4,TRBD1,TGTGCCAGCAGCCCTTTGATTGTGGAGACAGGGCACGAAAAACTGTTTTTT,CASSPLIVETGHEKLFF
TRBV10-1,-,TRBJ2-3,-,TGCGCCAGCAGTGGGCGGCTTGAAGATACGCAGTATTTT,CASSGRLEDTQYF
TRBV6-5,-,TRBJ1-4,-,TGTGCCAGCAGTCAGTGGGACAAGGTGTTTTTT,CASSQWDKVFF
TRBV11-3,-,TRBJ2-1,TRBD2,TGTGCCAGCAGTGTCGGGACTAGCGGAGACAATGAGCAGTTCTTC,CASSVGTSGDNEQFF
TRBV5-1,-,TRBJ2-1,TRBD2,TGCGCCAGCAGCTTGGGACTAGCGGGAGAATCCCCGTTCTTC,CASSLGLAGESPFF
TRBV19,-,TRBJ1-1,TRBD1,TGTGCCAGTAGTGTTTGGACAGGGGCGGGCACTGAAGCTTTCTTT,CASSVWTGAGTEAFF